The T cell receptor beta chain under discussion was sequenced for a study of beta chain features in type 1 diabetes. The wider study: 107,917,701 sorted cells were examined across all samples.

Study-wide results and caveats: There was a moderate but significant shortening of TCRB CDR3s in all four CD4+ subsets of Type 1 diabetes patients.

The CDR3 totals 14 residues. The junction had 5 bases not matched to a gene; V was cut back by 3 bases and J by 4 bases. Germline CDR1 and CDR2: SGHAT and FQNNGV. Comment on this clone: Its specificity is unknown.

Reverse transcribing all isolated RNA meant expressed TCRB transcripts were sequenced. Clones were read by immunoSEQ multiplex PCR, and TCRdb kept only the in-frame ones, dropping some. Of 200,000 to 300,000 clones in the sample, about 15% were seen once. The TCR was taken from a man aged 25 to 40 with type 1 diabetes. The sequencing sample was made of naive CD4+ T cells from blood. V usage is TRBV11-2 and J usage is TRBJ2-7; the match to TRBD1 covers 8 bases. This CDR3 reads CASSLSGGQYEQYF. In nucleotides, the CDR3 is TGTGCCAGCAGCTTGTCAGGGGGCCAGTACGAGCAGTACTTC.